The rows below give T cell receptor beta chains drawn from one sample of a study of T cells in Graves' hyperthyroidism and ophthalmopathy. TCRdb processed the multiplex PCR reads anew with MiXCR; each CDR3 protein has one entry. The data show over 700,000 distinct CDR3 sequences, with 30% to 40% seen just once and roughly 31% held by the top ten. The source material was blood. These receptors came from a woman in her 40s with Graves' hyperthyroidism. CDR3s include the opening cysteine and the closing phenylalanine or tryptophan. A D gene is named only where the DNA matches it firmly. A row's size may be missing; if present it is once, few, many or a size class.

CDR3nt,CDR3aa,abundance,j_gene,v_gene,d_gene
TGTGCCAGCAGATGGACAGGGTCGGAGACCCAGTACTTC,CASRWTGSETQYF,many,TRBJ2-5,TRBV5-8,TRBD1
TGTGCCAGCAGTTTGAACAGGCCGGACACCGGGGAGCTGTTTTTT,CASSLNRPDTGELFF,NA,TRBJ2-2,TRBV10-3,NA
TGTGCCAGTAGCGAGATAAGTACAGGGAACGGCTACACCTTC,CASSEISTGNGYTF,many,TRBJ1-2,TRBV19,NA
TGTGCCAGCAGCCCCATAGGGGGGGCGTCGGACGGCTACACCTTC,CASSPIGGASDGYTF,once,TRBJ1-2,TRBV7-9,NA
TGTGCCAGCAGCTTAGTCCTCGGCGGAAACACTGAAGCTTTCTTT,CASSLVLGGNTEAFF,many,TRBJ1-1,TRBV7-9,NA
TGTGCCAGCAGCCCGGACAGGGGAAGGCCTCGCCAAGAGACCCAGTACTTC,CASSPDRGRPRQETQYF,NA,TRBJ2-5,TRBV7-2,TRBD1
TGCGCCAGCAGTCCGCCAGGGACTACCCAAGAGACCCAGTACTTC,CASSPPGTTQETQYF,many,TRBJ2-5,TRBV4-1,TRBD2
TGTGCCAGCAGCCAAGCCCCTCTTCCCCCCCCGCCCAGGGGGGTCTATGGCTACACCTTC,CASSQAPLPPPPRGVYGYTF,NA,TRBJ1-2,TRBV7-2,TRBD1
TGTGCCATCAGGAGCTCCTACGAGCAGTACTTC,CAIRSSYEQYF,many,TRBJ2-7,TRBV10-3,NA
TGTGCCAGCTCACCACCGGGTCTAGCGTCAAAAGAGACCCAGTACTTC,CASSPPGLASKETQYF,NA,TRBJ2-5,TRBV18,NA
TGTGCCATCAGTGAGGAGCTGAACACCGGGGAGCTGTTTTTT,CAISEELNTGELFF,many,TRBJ2-2,TRBV10-3,NA
TGCGCCAGCAGCCAAGTACAAGGGCAGGGGGCCAGTTCACCCCTCCACTTT,CASSQVQGQGASSPLHF,NA,TRBJ1-6,TRBV4-1,TRBD1
TGTGCCATCAGTGAGTCAACGGGGACTACCGAGCAGTACTTC,CAISESTGTTEQYF,NA,TRBJ2-7,TRBV10-3,TRBD2
TGTGCCATCAGTGAAGGTGGGGCCAGGGAAGAAAAACTGTTTTTT,CAISEGGAREEKLFF,NA,TRBJ1-4,TRBV10-3,NA
TGTGCCATCAGTGAGGTAACAGGGGAAAAACTGTTTTTT,CAISEVTGEKLFF,NA,TRBJ1-4,TRBV10-3,NA
TGCGCCAGCAGCTTGGCAGGGGGCGGGGTAGGGGAGCAGTACTTC,CASSLAGGGVGEQYF,NA,TRBJ2-7,TRBV5-1,TRBD1
TGTGCCAGCAGCTGGGGACAGGGAAGGACCACCGGGGAGCTGTTTTTT,CASSWGQGRTTGELFF,few,TRBJ2-2,TRBV5-5,TRBD1
TGTGCCAGCAGCGCTAGCGGGACGGGGGAGACCCAGTACTTC,CASSASGTGETQYF,many,TRBJ2-5,TRBV7-6,TRBD2
TGTGCCACGACCACAGGGTACAGCACCTTTACCGGGGAGCTGTTTTTT,CATTTGYSTFTGELFF,NA,TRBJ2-2,TRBV15,NA
TGTGCCAGCAGTTCCATGGGACCCAATGGCTACACCTTC,CASSSMGPNGYTF,NA,TRBJ1-2,TRBV11-2,NA
TGCAGCGCAAGCTCAGGGTATGAAAAACTGTTTTTT,CSASSGYEKLFF,many,TRBJ1-4,TRBV29-1,NA
TGTGCCACCAGCTACCTTAGGGGTAGCAATCAGCCCCAGCATTTT,CATSYLRGSNQPQHF,many,TRBJ1-5,TRBV15,NA
TGTGCCAGCAGTTACGCCCTGGGCGGGGAGCTGTTTTTT,CASSYALGGELFF,many,TRBJ2-2,TRBV6-5,NA
TGTGCCAGCAGCCGAAATCGGGACTCCCAAGATGGCTACACCTTC,CASSRNRDSQDGYTF,many,TRBJ1-2,TRBV7-2,NA
TGTGCCAGCAGTTTAGATTCCAGGGGTCAGACCCAGTACTTC,CASSLDSRGQTQYF,NA,TRBJ2-5,TRBV12-3/TRBV12-4,NA